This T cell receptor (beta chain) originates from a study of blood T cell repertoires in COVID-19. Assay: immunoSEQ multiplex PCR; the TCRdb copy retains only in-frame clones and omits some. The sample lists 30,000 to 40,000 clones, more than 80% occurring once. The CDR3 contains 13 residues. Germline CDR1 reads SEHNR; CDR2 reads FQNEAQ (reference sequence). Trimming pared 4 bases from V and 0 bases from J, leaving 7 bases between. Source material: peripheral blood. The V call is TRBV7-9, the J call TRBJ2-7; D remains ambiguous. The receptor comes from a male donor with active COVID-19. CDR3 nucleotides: TGTGCCAGCAGCTCCCAGGTCTCCTACGAGCAGTACTTC. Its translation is CASSSQVSYEQYF.